The following is a T cell receptor beta chain sequence with its context. At one end the junction does not follow the germline gene, possibly because of a read error. Method: immunoSEQ multiplex PCR; TCRdb's copy keeps in-frame clones and lacks some. The data show under 250,000 clones, approximately 85% seen once. Germline lookup yields CDR1 SSHAT and CDR2 FNYEAQ (reference sequence). This CDR3 has 13 residues. The data were obtained in a study of blood T cell repertoires in COVID-19. The V and J genes are TRBV7-7 and TRBJ2-7; D gene uncertain. The clonotype was recovered from a man aged 45-60 years with acute or convalescent COVID-19. Sequenced sample: peripheral blood. The CDR3 protein is CASSSDISYEQYF. The CDR3, as DNA: TGTGCTAGCAGCTCAGACATCTCCTACGAGCAGTACTTC.